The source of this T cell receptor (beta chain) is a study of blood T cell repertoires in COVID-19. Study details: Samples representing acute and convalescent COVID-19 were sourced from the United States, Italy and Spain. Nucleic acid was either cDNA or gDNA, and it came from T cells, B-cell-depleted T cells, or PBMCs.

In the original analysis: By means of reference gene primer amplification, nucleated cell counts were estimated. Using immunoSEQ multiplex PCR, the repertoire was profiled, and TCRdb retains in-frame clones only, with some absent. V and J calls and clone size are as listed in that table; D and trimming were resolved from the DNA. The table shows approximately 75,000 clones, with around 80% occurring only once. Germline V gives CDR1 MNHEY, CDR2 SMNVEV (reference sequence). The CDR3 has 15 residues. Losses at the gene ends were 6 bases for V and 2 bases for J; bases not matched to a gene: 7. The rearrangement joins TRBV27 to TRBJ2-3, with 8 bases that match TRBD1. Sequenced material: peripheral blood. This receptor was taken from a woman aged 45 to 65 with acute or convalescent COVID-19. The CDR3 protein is CASRADREYTDTQYF. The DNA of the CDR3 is TGTGCCAGCAGGGCGGACAGGGAGTACACAGATACGCAGTATTTT.